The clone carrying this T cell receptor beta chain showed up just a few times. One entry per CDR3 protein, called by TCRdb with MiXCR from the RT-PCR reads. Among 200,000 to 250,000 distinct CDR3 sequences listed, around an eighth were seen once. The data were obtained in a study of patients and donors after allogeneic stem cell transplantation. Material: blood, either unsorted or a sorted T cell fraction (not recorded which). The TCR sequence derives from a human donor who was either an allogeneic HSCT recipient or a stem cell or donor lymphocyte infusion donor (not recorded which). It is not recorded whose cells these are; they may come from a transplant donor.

CDR3 amino acids: CASSLTRNTGELFF. Written as DNA, the CDR3 is TGTGCCAGCAGCTTGACCAGGAACACCGGGGAGCTGTTTTTT. The chain is built from TRBV5-5 and TRBJ2-2; unclear D gene. Germline V gene lookup returns CDR1 SGHKS and CDR2 YYEKEE (reference sequence). Trimming removed 1 base from V and 1 base from J, with 5 bases in between. This CDR3 region has 14 residues.